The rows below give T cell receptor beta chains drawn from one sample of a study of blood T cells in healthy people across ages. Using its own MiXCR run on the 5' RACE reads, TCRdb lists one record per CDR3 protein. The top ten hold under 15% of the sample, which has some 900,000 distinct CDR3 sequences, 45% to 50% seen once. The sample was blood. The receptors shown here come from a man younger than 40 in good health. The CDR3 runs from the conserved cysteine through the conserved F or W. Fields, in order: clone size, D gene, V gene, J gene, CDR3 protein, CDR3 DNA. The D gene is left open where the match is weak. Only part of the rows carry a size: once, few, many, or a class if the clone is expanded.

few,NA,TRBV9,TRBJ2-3,CASSLGGPEGETQYF,TGTGCCAGCAGCCTGGGTGGTCCCGAGGGTGAGACGCAGTATTTT
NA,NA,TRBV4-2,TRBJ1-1,CASSREGGRNTEAFF,TGTGCCAGCAGCCGCGAAGGGGGGAGGAACACTGAAGCTTTCTTT
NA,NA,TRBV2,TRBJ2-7,CASSDQLQYF,TGTGCCAGCAGTGATCAATTACAGTACTTC
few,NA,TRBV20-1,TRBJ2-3,CSARSFLRGNTDTQYF,TGCAGTGCTAGATCTTTTCTTAGGGGAAACACAGATACGCAGTATTTT
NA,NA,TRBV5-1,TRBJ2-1,CASSFDRLNEQFF,TGCGCCAGCAGCTTTGACAGGTTAAATGAGCAGTTCTTC
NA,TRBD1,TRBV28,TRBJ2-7,CASTSGGTGFYEQYF,TGTGCCAGCACTTCAGGCGGGACAGGCTTCTACGAGCAGTACTTC
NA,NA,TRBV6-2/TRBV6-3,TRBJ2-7,CASSYDAGTFYEQYF,TGTGCCAGCAGTTACGATGCGGGGACCTTCTACGAGCAGTACTTC
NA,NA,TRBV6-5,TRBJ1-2,CASSIDGLYGYTF,TGTGCCAGCAGTATAGACGGCCTCTATGGCTACACCTTC
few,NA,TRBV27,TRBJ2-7,CASSFVADPYEQYF,TGTGCCAGCAGTTTCGTAGCGGATCCCTACGAGCAGTACTTC
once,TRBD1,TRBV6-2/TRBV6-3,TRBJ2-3,CASSYGQGFSTDTQYF,TGTGCCAGCAGTTACGGACAGGGTTTTAGCACAGATACGCAGTATTTT